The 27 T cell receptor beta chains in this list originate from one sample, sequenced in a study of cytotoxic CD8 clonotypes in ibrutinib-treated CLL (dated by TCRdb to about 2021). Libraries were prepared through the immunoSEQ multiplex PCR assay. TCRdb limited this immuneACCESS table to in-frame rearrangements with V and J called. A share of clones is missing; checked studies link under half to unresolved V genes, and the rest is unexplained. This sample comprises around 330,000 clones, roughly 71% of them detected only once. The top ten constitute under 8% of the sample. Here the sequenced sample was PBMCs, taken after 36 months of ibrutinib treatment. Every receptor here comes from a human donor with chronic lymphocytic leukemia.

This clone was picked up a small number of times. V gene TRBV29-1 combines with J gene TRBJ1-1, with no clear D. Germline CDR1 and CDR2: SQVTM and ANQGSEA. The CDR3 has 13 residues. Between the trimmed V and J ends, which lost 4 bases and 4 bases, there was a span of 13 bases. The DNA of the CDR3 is TGCAGCGTTGCCCGTGTGGCTGGCACTGAAGCTTTCTTT. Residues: CSVARVAGTEAFF.

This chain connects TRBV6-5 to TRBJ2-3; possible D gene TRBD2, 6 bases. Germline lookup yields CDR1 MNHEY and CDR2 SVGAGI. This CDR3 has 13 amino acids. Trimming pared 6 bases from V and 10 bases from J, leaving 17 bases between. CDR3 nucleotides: TGTGCCAGCAGCCAGGTCCCGGGGGTGGCGCAGTATTTT. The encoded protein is CASSQVPGVAQYF.

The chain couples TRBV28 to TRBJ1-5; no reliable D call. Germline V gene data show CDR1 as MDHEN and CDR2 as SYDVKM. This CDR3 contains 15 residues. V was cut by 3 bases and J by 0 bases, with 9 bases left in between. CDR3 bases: TGTGCCAGCAGTTTGACGGGAATTAGCAATCAGCCCCAGCATTTT. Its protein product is CASSLTGISNQPQHF.

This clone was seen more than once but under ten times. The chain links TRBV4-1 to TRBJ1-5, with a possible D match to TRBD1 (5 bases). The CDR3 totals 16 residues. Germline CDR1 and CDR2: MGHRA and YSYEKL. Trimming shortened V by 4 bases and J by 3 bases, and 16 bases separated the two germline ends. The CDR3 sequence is CASSPHSGTINQPQHF. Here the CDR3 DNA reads TGCGCCAGCAGCCCACATTCAGGGACGATCAATCAGCCCCAGCATTTT.

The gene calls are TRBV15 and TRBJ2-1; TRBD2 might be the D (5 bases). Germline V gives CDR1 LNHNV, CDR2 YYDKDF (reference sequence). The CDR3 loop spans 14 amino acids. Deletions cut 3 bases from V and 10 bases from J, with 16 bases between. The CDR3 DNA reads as TGTGCCACCAGCAGGGACCTTAGCGTCGGAGAGCAGTTCTTC. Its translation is CATSRDLSVGEQFF.

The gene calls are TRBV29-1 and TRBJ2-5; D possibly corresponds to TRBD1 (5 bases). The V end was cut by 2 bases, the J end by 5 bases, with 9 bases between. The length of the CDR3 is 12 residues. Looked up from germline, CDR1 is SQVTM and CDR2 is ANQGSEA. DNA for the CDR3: TGCAGCGTTGAACAGGGTGGGGAGACCCAGTACTTC. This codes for CSVEQGGETQYF.

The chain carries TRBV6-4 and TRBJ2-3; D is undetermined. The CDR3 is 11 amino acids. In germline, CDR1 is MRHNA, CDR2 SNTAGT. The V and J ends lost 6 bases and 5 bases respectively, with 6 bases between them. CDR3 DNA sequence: TGTGCCAGCAGAGCTGGAGATACGCAGTATTTT. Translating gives CASRAGDTQYF.

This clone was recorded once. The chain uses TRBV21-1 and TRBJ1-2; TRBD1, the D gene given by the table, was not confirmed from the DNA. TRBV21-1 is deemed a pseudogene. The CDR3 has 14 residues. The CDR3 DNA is TGTGCCAGACCAACTAGACAGGGAAACTATGGCTACACCTTC. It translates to CARPTRQGNYGYTF.

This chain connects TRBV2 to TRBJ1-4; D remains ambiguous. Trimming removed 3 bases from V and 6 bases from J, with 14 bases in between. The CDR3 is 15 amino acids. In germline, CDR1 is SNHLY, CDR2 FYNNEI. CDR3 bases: TGTGCCAGCAGTGAGGAGAGATGGAGGGATGAAAAACTGTTTTTT. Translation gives CASSEERWRDEKLFF. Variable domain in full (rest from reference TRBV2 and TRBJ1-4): EPEVTQTPSHQVTQMGQEVILRCVPISNHLYFYWYRQILGQKVEFLVSFYNNEISEKSEIFDDQFSVERPDGSNFTLKIRSTKLEDSAMYFCASSEERWRDEKLFFGSGTQLSVL.

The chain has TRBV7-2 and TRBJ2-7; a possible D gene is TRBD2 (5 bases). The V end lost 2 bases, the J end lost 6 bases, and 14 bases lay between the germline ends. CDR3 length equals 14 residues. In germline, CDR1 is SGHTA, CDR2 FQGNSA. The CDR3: CASSLRVRAPEQYF. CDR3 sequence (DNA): TGTGCCAGCAGCTTAAGGGTGCGGGCACCCGAGCAGTACTTC.

The CDR3 is CASSFGGLDTGELFF. The CDR3 region has the DNA TGCGCCAGCAGCTTCGGGGGTTTAGACACCGGGGAGCTGTTTTTT. This chain uses TRBV5-1 with TRBJ2-2; D is perhaps TRBD2 (6 bases). The germline V and J ends were trimmed by 2 bases and 3 bases, with 11 bases remaining between them. Germline V gene lookup returns CDR1 SGHRS and CDR2 YFSETQ. The CDR3 length is 15 residues.

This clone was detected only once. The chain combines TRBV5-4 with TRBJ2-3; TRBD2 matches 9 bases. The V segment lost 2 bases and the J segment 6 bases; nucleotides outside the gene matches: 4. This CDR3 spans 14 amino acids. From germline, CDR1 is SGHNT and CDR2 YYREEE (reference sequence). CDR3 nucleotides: TGTGCCAGCAGCTTAGCGGGAGGTGCGGATACGCAGTATTTT. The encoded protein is CASSLAGGADTQYF.

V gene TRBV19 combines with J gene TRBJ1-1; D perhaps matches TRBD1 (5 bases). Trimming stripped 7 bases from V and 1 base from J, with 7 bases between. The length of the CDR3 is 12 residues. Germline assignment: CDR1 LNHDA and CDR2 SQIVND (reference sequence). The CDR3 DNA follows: TGTGCCAGTACCCAGGGGAACACTGAAGCTTTCTTT. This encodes CASTQGNTEAFF.

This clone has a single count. CDR3 in amino acids: CATSRWTVNTEAFF. DNA of the CDR3: TGTGCCACCAGCAGATGGACAGTGAACACTGAAGCTTTCTTT. The J gene is TRBJ1-1, the V gene TRBV15; maybe TRBD1 (6 bases). The germline CDR1 and CDR2 sequences are LNHNV and YYDKDF (reference sequence). Trimming took 2 bases from V and 0 from J, leaving 7 bases between them. The CDR3 totals 14 residues.

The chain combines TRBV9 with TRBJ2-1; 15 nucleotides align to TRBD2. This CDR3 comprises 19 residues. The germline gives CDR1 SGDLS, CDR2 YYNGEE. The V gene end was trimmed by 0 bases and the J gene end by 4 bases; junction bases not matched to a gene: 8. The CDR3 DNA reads TGTGCCAGCAGCGTAGGGGGACTAGCGGGAGGCCTCCTGTACAATGAGCAGTTCTTC. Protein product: CASSVGGLAGGLLYNEQFF.

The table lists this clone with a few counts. The CDR3 protein is CASSQTGNSNQPQHF. DNA for the CDR3: TGCGCCAGCAGCCAAACAGGGAATAGCAATCAGCCCCAGCATTTT. The V gene is TRBV4-1, the J gene TRBJ1-5; TRBD1 might be the D (6 bases). This CDR3 region has 15 residues. V was cut by 2 bases and J by 0 bases, with 8 bases left in between. Germline CDR1 MGHRA, CDR2 YSYEKL.

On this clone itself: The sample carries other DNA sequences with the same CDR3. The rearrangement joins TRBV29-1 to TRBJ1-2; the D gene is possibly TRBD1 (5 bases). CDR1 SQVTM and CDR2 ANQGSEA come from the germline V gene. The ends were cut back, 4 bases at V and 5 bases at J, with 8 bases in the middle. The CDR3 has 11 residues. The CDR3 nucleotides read TGCAGCGTTGGGGAGGGGTATGGCTACACCTTC. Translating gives CSVGEGYGYTF.

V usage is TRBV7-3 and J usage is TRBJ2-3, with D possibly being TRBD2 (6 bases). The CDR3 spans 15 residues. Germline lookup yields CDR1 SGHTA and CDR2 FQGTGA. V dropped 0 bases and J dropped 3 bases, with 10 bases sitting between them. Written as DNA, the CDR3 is TGTGCCAGCAGCTTAACGCGGGGCCCAACAGATACGCAGTATTTT. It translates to CASSLTRGPTDTQYF.

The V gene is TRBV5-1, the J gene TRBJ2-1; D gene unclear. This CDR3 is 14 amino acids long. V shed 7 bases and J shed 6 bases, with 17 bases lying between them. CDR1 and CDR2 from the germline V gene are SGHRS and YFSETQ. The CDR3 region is CASSVAGHGNEQFF. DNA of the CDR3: TGCGCCAGCTCCGTAGCCGGTCATGGCAATGAGCAGTTCTTC.

The CDR3 sequence: CASSPQLPYEQYF. CDR3 DNA: TGTGCCAGCAGTCCGCAACTTCCCTACGAGCAGTACTTC. The gene calls are TRBV6-5 and TRBJ2-7; D is ambiguous. V lost 5 bases, J lost 2 bases, and 10 bases lay in between. In germline, CDR1 is MNHEY, CDR2 SVGAGI. The CDR3 has 13 amino acids.

The CDR3 spells CASSRQGGQPQHF. The CDR3, as DNA: TGTGCCAGCAGTAGACAGGGAGGTCAGCCCCAGCATTTT. The V gene is TRBV7-9, the J gene TRBJ1-5; 7 bases align to TRBD1. The V and J ends lost 6 bases and 6 bases, in that order; junction bases with no gene match: 5. The CDR3 is 13 residues long. Per germline, CDR1 SEHNR and CDR2 FQNEAQ (reference sequence).

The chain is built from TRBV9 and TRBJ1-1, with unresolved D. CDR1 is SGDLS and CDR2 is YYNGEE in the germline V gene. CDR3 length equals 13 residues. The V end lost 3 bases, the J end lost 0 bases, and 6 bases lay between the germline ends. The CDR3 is CASSEAMNTEAFF. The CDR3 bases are TGTGCCAGCAGCGAGGCCATGAACACTGAAGCTTTCTTT. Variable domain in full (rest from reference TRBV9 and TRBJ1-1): DSGVTQTPKHLITATGQRVTLRCSPRSGDLSVYWYQQSLDQGLQFLIQYYNGEERAKGNILERFSAQQFPDLHSELNLSSLELGDSALYFCASSEAMNTEAFFGQGTRLTVV.

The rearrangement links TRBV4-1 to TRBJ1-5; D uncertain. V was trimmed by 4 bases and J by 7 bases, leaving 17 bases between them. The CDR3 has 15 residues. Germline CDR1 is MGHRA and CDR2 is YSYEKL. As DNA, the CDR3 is TGCGCCAGCAGCCCTACGCGACATATATACCAGCCCCAGCATTTT. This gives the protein CASSPTRHIYQPQHF.

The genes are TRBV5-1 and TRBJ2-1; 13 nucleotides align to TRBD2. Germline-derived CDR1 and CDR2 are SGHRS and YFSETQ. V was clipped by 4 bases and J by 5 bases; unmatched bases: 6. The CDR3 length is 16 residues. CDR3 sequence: CASSMTSGRFNNEQFF. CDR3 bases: TGCGCCAGCAGCATGACTAGCGGGAGGTTTAACAATGAGCAGTTCTTC.

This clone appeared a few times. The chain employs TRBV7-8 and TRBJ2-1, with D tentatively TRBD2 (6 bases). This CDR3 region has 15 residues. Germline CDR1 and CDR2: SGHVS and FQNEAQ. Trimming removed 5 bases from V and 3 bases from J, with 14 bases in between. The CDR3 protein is CASSHSPGGYNEQFF. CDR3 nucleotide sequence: TGTGCCAGCAGCCACAGCCCCGGGGGCTACAATGAGCAGTTCTTC.

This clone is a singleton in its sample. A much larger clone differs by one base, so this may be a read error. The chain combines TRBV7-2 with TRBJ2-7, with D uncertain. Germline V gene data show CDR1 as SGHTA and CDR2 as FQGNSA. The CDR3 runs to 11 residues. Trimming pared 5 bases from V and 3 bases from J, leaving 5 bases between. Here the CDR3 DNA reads TGTGCCAGCAGCCCCTACTACGAGCAGTACTTC. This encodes CASSPYYEQYF. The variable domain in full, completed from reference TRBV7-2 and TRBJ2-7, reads GAGVSQSPSNKVTEKGKDVELRCDPISGHTALYWYRQSLGQGLEFLIYFQGNSAPDKSGLPSDRFSAERTGGSVSTLTIQRTQQEDSAVYLCASSPYYEQYFGPGTRLTVT.

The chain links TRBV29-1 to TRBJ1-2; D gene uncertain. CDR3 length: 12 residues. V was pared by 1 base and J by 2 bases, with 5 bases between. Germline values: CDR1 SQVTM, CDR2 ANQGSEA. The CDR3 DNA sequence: TGCAGCGTTGAAGGTATAAACTATGGCTACACCTTC. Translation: CSVEGINYGYTF.